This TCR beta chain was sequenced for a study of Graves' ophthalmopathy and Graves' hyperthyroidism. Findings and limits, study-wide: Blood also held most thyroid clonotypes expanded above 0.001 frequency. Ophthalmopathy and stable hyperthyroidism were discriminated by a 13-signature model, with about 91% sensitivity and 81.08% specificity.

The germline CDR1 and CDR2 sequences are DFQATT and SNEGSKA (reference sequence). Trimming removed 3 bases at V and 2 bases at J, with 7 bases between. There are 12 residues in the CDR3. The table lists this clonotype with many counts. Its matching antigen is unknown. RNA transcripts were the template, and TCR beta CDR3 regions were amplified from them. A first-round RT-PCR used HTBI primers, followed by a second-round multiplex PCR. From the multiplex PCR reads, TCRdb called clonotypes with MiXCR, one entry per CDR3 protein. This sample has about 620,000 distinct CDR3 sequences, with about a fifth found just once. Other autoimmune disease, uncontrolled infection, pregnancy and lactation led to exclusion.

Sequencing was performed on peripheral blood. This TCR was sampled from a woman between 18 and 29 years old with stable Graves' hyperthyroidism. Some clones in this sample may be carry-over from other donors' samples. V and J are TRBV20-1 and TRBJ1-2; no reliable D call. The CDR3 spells CSASGGNYGYTF. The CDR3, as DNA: TGCAGTGCTAGTGGCGGGAACTATGGCTACACCTTC.